The 23 T cell receptor beta chains given below trace back to one sample, sequenced in a study of T cell changes during pregnancy in multiple sclerosis. The table came from immunoSEQ multiplex PCR; TCRdb's copy has only in-frame clones and leaves some out. This table holds about 45,000 clones, just over 90% found once. The source material was PBMCs (not recorded whether the cells were cultured). All receptors come from a female donor with multiple sclerosis, enrolled in a pregnancy study.

This clone was detected only once. The chain employs TRBV20-1 and TRBJ1-2; D not certain. Germline V gene data show CDR1 as DFQATT and CDR2 as SNEGSKA (reference sequence). The CDR3 totals 8 residues. V gave up 5 bases and J gave up 13 bases, with 8 bases separating them. The CDR3 protein is CSASEVTF. The CDR3 nucleotides read TGCAGTGCTTCCGAGGTCACCTTC.

The chain is built from TRBV28 and TRBJ1-1; D is possibly TRBD1 (6 bases). CDR1 is MDHEN and CDR2 is SYDVKM in the germline V gene. The germline V and J ends were trimmed by 10 bases and 8 bases, with 17 bases remaining between them. CDR3 size: 12 residues. CDR3 DNA sequence: TGTGCCACCGCGGACAGAACCCGGGAAGCTTTCTTT. It yields the protein CATADRTREAFF.

This clone was detected only once. The CDR3 spells CSARNSYEQYF. The CDR3 DNA sequence: TGCAGCGCCCGGAATTCCTACGAGCAGTACTTC. The rearrangement uses TRBV29-1 and TRBJ2-7; D unclear. From germline, CDR1 is SQVTM and CDR2 ANQGSEA. The CDR3 spans 11 residues. V lost 7 bases to trimming and J lost 1 base, with 8 bases between them.

The chain links TRBV28 to TRBJ1-1; 9 bases fit TRBD1. The CDR3 extends over 17 amino acids. Germline V CDR1 and CDR2: MDHEN, SYDVKM. Unmatched junction bases numbered 12, after V lost 3 bases and J lost 4 bases. The CDR3 sequence: CASSFGDVAGQGTEAFF. CDR3 sequence (DNA): TGTGCCAGCAGTTTTGGGGACGTGGCGGGACAGGGCACTGAAGCTTTCTTT.

The V call is TRBV5-1, the J call TRBJ2-5, with a tentative D call TRBD1 (7 bases). CDR3 length equals 15 residues. Germline lookup yields CDR1 SGHRS and CDR2 YFSETQ. V was trimmed by 0 bases and J by 4 bases, leaving 13 bases between them. The CDR3 spells CASSLGQGGLETQYF. CDR3 DNA: TGCGCCAGCAGCTTGGGCCAGGGGGGTCTAGAGACCCAGTACTTC.

This clone is a singleton in its sample. V is TRBV28 and J is TRBJ2-3; D tentatively fits TRBD1 or TRBD2 (6 bases each). Trimming shortened V by 3 bases and J by 4 bases, and 20 bases separated the two germline ends. In germline, CDR1 is MDHEN, CDR2 SYDVKM. This CDR3 contains 17 residues. CDR3 in DNA: TGTGCCAGCAGTTTGGGGATACCGGGGGCCAGGCCAGATACGCAGTATTTT. Residues: CASSLGIPGARPDTQYF.

The chain carries TRBV18 and TRBJ2-2; possibly TRBD1 or TRBD2 for D (5 bases each). Germline V gene sequence: CDR1 KGHSH, CDR2 LQKENI. Trimming removed 3 bases from V and 4 bases from J, with 12 bases in between. CDR3 length equals 15 residues. The chain's CDR3 is CASSPKSGPTGELFF. CDR3 DNA: TGTGCCAGCTCACCGAAATCGGGGCCCACCGGGGAGCTGTTTTTT.

The chain is built from TRBV6-1 and TRBJ1-2; possible D gene TRBD1, 5 bases. This CDR3 contains 12 residues. The germline V gene encodes CDR1 MNHNS and CDR2 SASEGT. V dropped 2 bases and J dropped 7 bases, with 8 bases sitting between them. The DNA for the CDR3 is TGTGCCAGCAGTGAACAGGGAGGTGGCTACACCTTC. Residues: CASSEQGGGYTF.

The V gene is TRBV4-3, the J gene TRBJ2-7; perhaps TRBD1 as D (5 bases). The length of the CDR3 is 13 residues. Per germline, CDR1 LGHNA and CDR2 YSLEER. With 0 bases removed from V and 3 bases from J, the gap between germline ends came to 6 bases. The CDR3 sequence is CASSQEGDYEQYF. CDR3 sequence (DNA): TGCGCCAGCAGCCAAGAAGGGGACTACGAGCAGTACTTC.

The J gene is TRBJ2-1, the V gene TRBV4-3; 8 positions agree with TRBD2. The CDR3 contains 16 residues. Germline trimming cut 0 bases from V and 8 bases from J; bases unmatched to any gene: 9. The V gene's germline CDR1 is LGHNA and CDR2 YSLEER. The CDR3 DNA is TGCGCCAGCAGCCAAGATTTGACTAGCGCTTCGGATGAGCAGTTCTTC. Residues: CASSQDLTSASDEQFF.

This chain links TRBV18 with TRBJ2-5, with TRBD1 as a possible D gene (6 bases). Germline values: CDR1 KGHSH, CDR2 LQKENI. This CDR3 comprises 14 residues. Trimming removed 3 bases at V and 4 bases at J, with 12 bases between. The CDR3 protein is CASSPPQGRETQYF. CDR3 nucleotide sequence: TGTGCCAGCTCACCGCCCCAGGGGCGAGAGACCCAGTACTTC.

The gene calls are TRBV29-1 and TRBJ2-7; D perhaps matches TRBD1 (5 bases). Germline CDR1 reads SQVTM; CDR2 reads ANQGSEA. This CDR3 has 12 residues. Deletions cut 7 bases from V and 2 bases from J, with 12 bases between. The chain's CDR3 is CSAAGQAYEQYF. In DNA, the CDR3 is TGCAGCGCCGCAGGGCAGGCCTACGAGCAGTACTTC.

This clone occurred once. The junction and the germline gene differ at one end; a read error may be behind it. This CDR3 reads CASSLRVGGRPTETQYF. DNA for the CDR3: TGTGCCAGCAGCTTAAGGGTTGGCGGGAGGCCCACAGAAACGCAGTATTTT. The V gene is TRBV13, the J gene TRBJ2-3; 8 positions match TRBD2. The CDR3 has 17 amino acids. Germline loops: CDR1 PRHDT, CDR2 FYEKMQ (reference sequence).

In this sample, this clone turned up once. The CDR3 sequence: CASSPRGAVPQGETIYF. Written as DNA, the CDR3 is TGTGCCAGCTCCCCTAGAGGCGCGGTCCCCCAAGGAGAGACCATATATTTT. The chain carries TRBV18 and TRBJ1-3, with D hard to call. The length of the CDR3 is 17 residues. V shed 6 bases and J shed 10 bases, with 28 bases lying between them. Germline V lookup: CDR1 KGHSH, CDR2 LQKENI.

This chain connects TRBV28 to TRBJ2-1; TRBD1 matches 8 bases. CDR1 is MDHEN and CDR2 is SYDVKM in the germline V gene. The V gene end was trimmed by 7 bases and the J gene end by 5 bases; junction bases not matched to a gene: 13. The CDR3 runs to 16 residues. CDR3 nucleotide sequence: TGTGCCAGCAACCTTTTCCAGGGGGCGGGAAACAATGAGCAGTTCTTC. This translates into CASNLFQGAGNNEQFF.

This clone came up once. The J gene is TRBJ1-1, the V gene TRBV10-3, with TRBD1 as a possible D gene (5 bases). V was trimmed by 2 bases and J by 5 bases, leaving 12 bases between them. CDR1 is ENHRY and CDR2 is SYGVKD in the germline V gene. This CDR3 comprises 14 residues. DNA of the CDR3: TGTGCCATCAGTGAGCAAGGGGTGGGGACTGAAGCTTTCTTT. Protein product: CAISEQGVGTEAFF.

The V gene is TRBV7-2, the J gene TRBJ1-5; a weak D match, TRBD1 (5 bases). The V gene lost 3 bases and the J gene lost 1 base, with 13 bases spanning the gap. The CDR3 loop spans 16 amino acids. In germline, CDR1 is SGHTA, CDR2 FQGNSA. The CDR3 DNA is TGTGCCAGCAGCTTTCAAGGCGGGGCCAGCAATCAGCCCCAGCATTTT. Protein sequence: CASSFQGGASNQPQHF.

The chain recombines TRBV19 with TRBJ1-2; 9 nucleotides match TRBD1. Losses at the gene ends were 7 bases for V and 2 bases for J; bases not matched to a gene: 11. Germline V gene sequence: CDR1 LNHDA, CDR2 SQIVND (reference sequence). This CDR3 has 16 residues. DNA for the CDR3: TGTGCCAGTACCACGACAGGGGGGGGAGAAAACTATGGCTACACCTTC. This sequence encodes CASTTTGGGENYGYTF.

The chain has TRBV6-6 and TRBJ1-5; TRBD1 agrees at 8 bases. Looked up from germline, CDR1 is MNHNY and CDR2 is SVGAGI (reference sequence). With 7 bases clipped from V and 8 bases from J, the junction kept 10 bases outside the gene matches. This CDR3 contains 14 residues. The CDR3 protein is CASTAWTGSEPQHF. The DNA for the CDR3 is TGTGCCAGCACGGCCTGGACAGGGAGTGAGCCCCAGCATTTT.

The V and J genes are TRBV27 and TRBJ1-5; no clear D. Between the trimmed V and J ends, which lost 5 bases and 4 bases, there was a span of 21 bases. This CDR3 has 17 residues. From germline, CDR1 is MNHEY and CDR2 SMNVEV (reference sequence). The CDR3 nucleotides are TGTGCCAGCAGTCCTACCCGGTCAGATCAAGGGAATCAGCCCCAGCATTTT. This gives the protein CASSPTRSDQGNQPQHF.

The rearrangement joins TRBV6-6 to TRBJ1-1, with TRBD1 matching 8 bases. The germline CDR1 and CDR2 sequences are MNHNY and SVGAGI (reference sequence). V lost 6 bases and J lost 4; bases outside the gene matches: 7. This CDR3 has 14 amino acids. The CDR3 nucleotides read TGTGCCAGCAGACTGACTCAGGGGGCCACTGAAGCTTTCTTT. As protein: CASRLTQGATEAFF.

V gene TRBV10-3 combines with J gene TRBJ2-7; D is possibly TRBD2 (5 bases). Germline CDR1 is ENHRY and CDR2 is SYGVKD. CDR3 length: 15 amino acids. Trimming removed 8 bases at V and 0 bases at J, with 17 bases between. CDR3 loop: CAIGRTEESSYEQYF. CDR3 bases: TGTGCCATCGGGCGGACGGAGGAAAGCTCCTACGAGCAGTACTTC.

This chain joins TRBV18 and TRBJ1-4; the D is unclear. This CDR3 region has 15 residues. The V end lost 6 bases, the J end lost 3 bases, and 14 bases lay between the germline ends. CDR1 KGHSH and CDR2 LQKENI come from the germline V gene. Written as DNA, the CDR3 is TGTGCCAGCTCCCCCAACCCGACTTCTAATGAAAAACTGTTTTTT. This encodes CASSPNPTSNEKLFF.